This T cell receptor beta chain was found in a study of blood T cell repertoires in COVID-19. Study as a whole: Acute and convalescent COVID-19 samples came from the United States, Italy and Spain.

CDR3 size: 16 residues. Trimming stripped 4 bases from V and 0 bases from J, with 13 bases between. Germline V gene lookup returns CDR1 LGHDT and CDR2 YNNKEL (reference sequence). Generated by immunoSEQ multiplex PCR, the TCRdb table keeps only in-frame clones and is missing some. The sample includes under 250,000 clones, roughly 80% of them seen just once. This clonotype was obtained from an older woman who had recovered from COVID-19. Sequencing was done on a sample of peripheral blood. The rearrangement uses TRBV3-1 (or the pseudogene TRBV3-2) and TRBJ1-3; perhaps TRBD1 as D (6 bases). The CDR3 reads CASSLRRQVSGNTIYF. For the CDR3, the DNA is TGTGCCAGCAGCCTACGTAGACAGGTCTCTGGAAACACCATATATTTT.